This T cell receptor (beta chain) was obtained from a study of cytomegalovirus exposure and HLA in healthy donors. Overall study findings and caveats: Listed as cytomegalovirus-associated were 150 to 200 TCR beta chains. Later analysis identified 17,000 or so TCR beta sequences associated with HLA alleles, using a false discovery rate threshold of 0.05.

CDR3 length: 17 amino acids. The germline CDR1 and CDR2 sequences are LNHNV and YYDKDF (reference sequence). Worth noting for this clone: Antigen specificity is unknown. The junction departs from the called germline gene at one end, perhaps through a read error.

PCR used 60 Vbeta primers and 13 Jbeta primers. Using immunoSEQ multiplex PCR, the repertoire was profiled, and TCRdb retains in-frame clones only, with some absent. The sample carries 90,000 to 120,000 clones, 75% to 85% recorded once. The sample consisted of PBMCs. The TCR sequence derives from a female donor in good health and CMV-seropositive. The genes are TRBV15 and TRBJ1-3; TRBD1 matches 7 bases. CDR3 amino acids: CAISRGRDSPSGNTIYF. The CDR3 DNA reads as TGTGCCATCAGCAGAGGCAGGGACAGCCCCTCTGGAAACACCATATATTTT.